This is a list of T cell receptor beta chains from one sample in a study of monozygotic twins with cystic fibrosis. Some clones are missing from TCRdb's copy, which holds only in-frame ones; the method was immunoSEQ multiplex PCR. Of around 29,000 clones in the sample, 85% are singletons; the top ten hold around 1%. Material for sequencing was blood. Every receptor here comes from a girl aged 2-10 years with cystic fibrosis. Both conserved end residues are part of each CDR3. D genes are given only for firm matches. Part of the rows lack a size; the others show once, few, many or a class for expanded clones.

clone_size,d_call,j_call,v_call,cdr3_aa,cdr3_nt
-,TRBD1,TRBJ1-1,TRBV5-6,CASSSVTGGYGTEAFF,TGTGCCAGCAGCTCCGTGACAGGGGGCTACGGCACTGAAGCTTTCTTT
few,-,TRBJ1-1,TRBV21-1,CASSKPGRVLNTEAFF,TGTGCCAGCAGCAAACCCGGACGGGTCTTGAATACTGAAGCTTTCTTT
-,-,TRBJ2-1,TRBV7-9,CASSTLGNNEQFF,TGTGCCAGCAGTACCCTAGGGAACAATGAGCAGTTCTTC
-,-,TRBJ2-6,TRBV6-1,CASKTGSGANVLTF,TGTGCCAGCAAGACCGGCTCCGGGGCCAACGTCCTGACTTTC
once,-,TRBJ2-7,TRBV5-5,CASSFPGERYEQYF,TGTGCCAGCAGCTTTCCCGGGGAGCGGTACGAGCAGTACTTC
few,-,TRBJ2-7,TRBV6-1,CASEMWLPGEQYF,TGTGCCAGCGAGATGTGGTTACCCGGCGAGCAGTACTTC
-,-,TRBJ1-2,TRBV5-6,CASSLVGLQQGYGYTF,TGTGCCAGCAGCTTGGTTGGACTTCAGCAGGGATATGGCTACACCTTC
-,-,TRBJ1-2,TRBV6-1,CASRQPITGPSGYTF,TGTGCCAGCAGACAGCCAATCACCGGTCCCTCTGGCTACACCTTC
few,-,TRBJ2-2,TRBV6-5,CASSSGTRELFF,TGTGCCAGCAGTTCCGGGACAAGGGAGCTGTTTTTT
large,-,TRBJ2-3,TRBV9,CASSVAEGLDFTDTQYF,TGTGCCAGCAGCGTAGCCGAGGGACTCGATTTCACAGATACGCAGTATTTT
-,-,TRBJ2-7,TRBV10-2,CASSEALPGYEQYF,TGCGCCAGCAGTGAGGCCCTTCCCGGCTACGAGCAGTACTTC
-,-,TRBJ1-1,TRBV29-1,CSVELTYTEAFF,TGCAGCGTTGAACTGACCTACACTGAAGCTTTCTTT
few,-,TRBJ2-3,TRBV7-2,CASSLAGPQDTQYF,TGTGCCAGCAGCTTAGCGGGGCCGCAAGATACGCAGTATTTT
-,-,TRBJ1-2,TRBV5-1,CAMDSRRGEPLSGYGYTF,TGCGCCATGGATTCCCGTAGGGGCGAACCTTTGTCCGGCTATGGCTACACCTTC
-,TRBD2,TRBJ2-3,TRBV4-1,CASSQEPSGVTDTQYF,TGCGCCAGCAGCCAAGAACCTAGCGGAGTCACAGATACGCAGTATTTT
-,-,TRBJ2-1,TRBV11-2,CASSPRRAEQFF,TGTGCCAGCAGCCCCCGGAGGGCCGAGCAGTTCTTC
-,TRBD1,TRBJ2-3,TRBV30,CAWTRDRGTDTQYF,TGTGCCTGGACCCGGGACAGGGGTACAGATACGCAGTATTTT
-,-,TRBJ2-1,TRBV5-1,CASSLEGWGDEQFF,TGCGCCAGCAGCTTGGAAGGATGGGGAGATGAGCAGTTCTTC
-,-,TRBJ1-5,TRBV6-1,CAIHNGSGPQHF,TGTGCCATTCACAACGGATCTGGGCCCCAGCATTTT
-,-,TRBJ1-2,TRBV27,CASSPGSGYTF,TGTGCCAGCAGTCCGGGGTCTGGCTACACCTTC
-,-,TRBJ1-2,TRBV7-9,CASSLVEAETNYGYTF,TGTGCCAGCAGCTTAGTAGAGGCGGAAACTAACTATGGCTACACCTTC
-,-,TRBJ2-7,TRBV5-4,CASSFRGPTYEQYF,TGTGCCAGCAGCTTCCGGGGGCCCACCTACGAGCAGTACTTC
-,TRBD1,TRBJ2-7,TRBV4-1,CASSQPQGASLEQYF,TGCGCCAGCAGCCAACCACAGGGGGCGTCCCTCGAGCAGTACTTC
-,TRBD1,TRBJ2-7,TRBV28,CASSLDFRGTGVYEQYF,TGTGCCAGCAGTTTAGATTTTCGCGGGACAGGGGTCTACGAGCAGTACTTC
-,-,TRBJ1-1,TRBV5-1,CASSAGAGSFF,TGCGCCAGCAGCGCGGGGGCAGGATCTTTCTTT